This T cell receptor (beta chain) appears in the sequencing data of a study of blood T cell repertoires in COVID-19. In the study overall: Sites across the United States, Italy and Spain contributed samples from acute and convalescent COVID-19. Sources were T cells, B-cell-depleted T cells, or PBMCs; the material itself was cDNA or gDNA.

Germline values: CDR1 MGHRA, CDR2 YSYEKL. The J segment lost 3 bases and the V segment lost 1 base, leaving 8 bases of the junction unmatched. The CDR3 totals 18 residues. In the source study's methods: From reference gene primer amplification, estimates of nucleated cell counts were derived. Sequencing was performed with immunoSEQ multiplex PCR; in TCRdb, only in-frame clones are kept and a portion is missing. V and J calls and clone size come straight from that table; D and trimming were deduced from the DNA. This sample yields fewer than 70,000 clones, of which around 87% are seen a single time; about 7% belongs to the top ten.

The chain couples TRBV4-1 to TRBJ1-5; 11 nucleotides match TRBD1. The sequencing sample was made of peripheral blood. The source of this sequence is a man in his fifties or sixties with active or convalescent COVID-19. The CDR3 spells CASSQAGTGGAYNQPQHF. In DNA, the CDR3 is TGCGCCAGCAGCCAAGCCGGGACAGGGGGAGCTTACAATCAGCCCCAGCATTTT.